What follows is one T cell receptor (beta chain) and its context. This table comes from immunoSEQ multiplex PCR, and its TCRdb copy is limited to in-frame clones, with some not included. The sample yields some 73,000 clones, roughly four fifths seen once. This sample is drawn from a study of radiotherapy plus CTLA-4 blockade in lung cancer. The CDR3 runs to 15 residues. Deletions cut 3 bases from V and 1 base from J, with 10 bases between. The V gene's germline CDR1 is GTSNPN and CDR2 SVGIG (reference sequence). This material consisted of peripheral blood, taken from a patient treated with radiotherapy plus ipilimumab. This TCR was sampled from a human donor with non-small cell lung cancer whose response to radiotherapy plus ipilimumab could not be evaluated. The genes are TRBV30 and TRBJ2-6; D unclear. The CDR3 bases are TGTGCCTGGAGCGCCGTCAGATCTGGGGCCAACGTCCTGACTTTC. This sequence encodes CAWSAVRSGANVLTF.